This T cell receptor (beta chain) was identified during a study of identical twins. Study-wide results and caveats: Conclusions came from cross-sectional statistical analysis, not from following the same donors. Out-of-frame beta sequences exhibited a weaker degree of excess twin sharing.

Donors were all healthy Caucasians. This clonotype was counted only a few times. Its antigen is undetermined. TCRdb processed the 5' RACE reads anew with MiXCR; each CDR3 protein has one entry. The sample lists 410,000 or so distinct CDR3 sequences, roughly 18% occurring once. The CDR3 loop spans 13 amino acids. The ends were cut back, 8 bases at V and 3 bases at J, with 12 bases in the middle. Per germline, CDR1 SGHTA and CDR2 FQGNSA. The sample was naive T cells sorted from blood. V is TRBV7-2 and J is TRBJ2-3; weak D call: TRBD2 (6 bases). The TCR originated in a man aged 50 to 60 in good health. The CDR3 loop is CASGPRGTDTQYF. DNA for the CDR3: TGTGCCAGCGGGCCTCGGGGGACAGATACGCAGTATTTT.